The 21 T cell receptor beta chains reported below all come from one sample, sequenced in a study of blood T cell repertoires in COVID-19. The repertoire was sequenced with immunoSEQ multiplex PCR; TCRdb's copy has only in-frame clones and lacks some. In the table there are 200,000 to 250,000 clones, roughly 80% of which are singletons. Material for sequencing was peripheral blood. The receptor source for this set is a woman in her 70s with COVID-19, enrolled during active disease.

This sequence joins TRBV7-9 and TRBJ1-5, with D uncertain. Trimming stripped 3 bases from V and 0 bases from J, with 6 bases between. CDR3 length: 14 residues. Germline-derived CDR1 and CDR2 are SEHNR and FQNEAQ (reference sequence). The CDR3 reads CASSLQNSNQPQHF. For the CDR3, the DNA is TGTGCCAGCAGCTTGCAGAATAGCAATCAGCCCCAGCATTTT.

V gene TRBV6-5 combines with J gene TRBJ1-1; the match to TRBD1 covers 9 bases. V was clipped by 6 bases and J by 3 bases; unmatched bases: 8. CDR1 MNHEY and CDR2 SVGAGI come from the germline V gene. The CDR3 is made up of 15 amino acids. The CDR3 loop is CASRLDRGYYTEAFF. In DNA form, the CDR3 reads TGTGCCAGCAGGTTGGACAGGGGCTATTACACTGAAGCTTTCTTT.

The chain joins TRBV28 to TRBJ1-6; 10 bases line up with TRBD1. This CDR3 contains 15 residues. The junction had 8 bases not matched to a gene; V was cut back by 5 bases and J by 10 bases. The germline CDR1 and CDR2 sequences are MDHEN and SYDVKM. The CDR3 reads CASSTRQGAESPLHF. As DNA, the CDR3 is TGTGCCAGCAGTACCCGACAGGGGGCAGAGTCACCCCTCCACTTT.

This rearrangement joins TRBV27 to TRBJ2-1, with 12 bases lining up with TRBD2. V trimming: 8 bases; J trimming: 8 bases; junction bases outside the gene matches: 7. The CDR3 is made up of 14 amino acids. Germline CDR1 MNHEY, CDR2 SMNVEV (reference sequence). The CDR3 DNA reads TGTGCCAGCCGGACTAGCGGGATTCATCATGAGCAGTTCTTC. It yields the protein CASRTSGIHHEQFF.

This chain uses TRBV3-1 (or the pseudogene TRBV3-2) with TRBJ1-1; 7 nucleotides align to TRBD1. The germline gives CDR1 LGHDT, CDR2 YNNKEL (reference sequence). The CDR3 has 17 residues. V dropped 0 bases and J dropped 10; count of bases not matched to a gene: 17. CDR3 residues: CASSQEGVRTGARGAFF. The CDR3, as DNA: TGTGCCAGCAGCCAAGAGGGCGTGAGAACAGGGGCGCGGGGAGCTTTCTTT.

The CDR3 here is CASSSGTGSYYGYTF. For the CDR3, the DNA is TGTGCCAGCAGCTCCGGGACAGGGAGTTACTATGGCTACACCTTC. This chain connects TRBV7-3 to TRBJ1-2; TRBD1 aligns across 9 bases. Germline lookup yields CDR1 SGHTA and CDR2 FQGTGA. The CDR3 extends over 15 amino acids. After removal of 4 bases from V and 3 bases from J, the junction contained 6 bases not matched to a gene.

This clone turned up a few times. V is TRBV6-5 and J is TRBJ1-1; TRBD1 is a possible D gene (6 bases). The CDR3 has 13 residues. Germline-derived CDR1 and CDR2 are MNHEY and SVGAGI. Trimming removed 6 bases from V and 13 bases from J, with 21 bases in between. The CDR3 reads CASSLSGQRSVFF. CDR3 nucleotide sequence: TGTGCCAGCAGCCTAAGCGGACAGAGAAGTGTTTTCTTT.

This clone has only a few counts. V and J are TRBV6-4 and TRBJ2-1, with 10 bases matching TRBD2. V trimming: 3 bases; J trimming: 6 bases; junction bases outside the gene matches: 11. Germline loops: CDR1 MRHNA, CDR2 SNTAGT. This CDR3 is built from 17 residues. Written as DNA, the CDR3 is TGTGCCAGCAGTGAGTCAGCTAGCGGGAGATCTGGCAATGAGCAGTTCTTC. Translating gives CASSESASGRSGNEQFF.

This chain joins TRBV5-1 and TRBJ1-2; maybe TRBD1 (5 bases). V shed 0 bases and J shed 4 bases, with 10 bases lying between them. CDR1 and CDR2 (germline): SGHRS, YFSETQ. The CDR3 extends over 14 amino acids. CDR3 in DNA: TGCGCCAGCAGCTTGGGGGGCGATAGCTATGGCTACACCTTC. Encoded protein: CASSLGGDSYGYTF.

The chain couples TRBV28 to TRBJ2-6, with TRBD2 matching over 11 bases. CDR1 is MDHEN and CDR2 is SYDVKM in the germline V gene. The CDR3 consists of 17 residues. J lost 0 bases, V lost 9 bases, and 7 bases had no gene match. The CDR3 region is CARVSGRARSGANVLTF. The CDR3 region has the DNA TGTGCCAGGGTTAGCGGGAGGGCCCGCTCTGGGGCCAACGTCCTGACTTTC.

The chain has TRBV28 and TRBJ2-3; 7 bases line up with TRBD2. Germline V gene data show CDR1 as MDHEN and CDR2 as SYDVKM. With 6 bases clipped from V and 8 bases from J, the junction kept 5 bases outside the gene matches. There are 12 residues in the CDR3. The CDR3 region is CASSTGGVTQYF. The CDR3 DNA follows: TGTGCCAGCAGCACGGGAGGAGTTACGCAGTATTTT. Full variable domain (missing parts from reference TRBV28 and TRBJ2-3): DVKVTQSSRYLVKRTGEKVFLECVQDMDHENMFWYRQDPGLGLRLIYFSYDVKMKEKGDIPEGYSVSREKKERFSLILESASTNQTSMYLCASSTGGVTQYFGPGTRLTVL.

In this sample, this clone turned up once. The rearrangement uses TRBV2 and TRBJ2-7; 7 nucleotides line up with TRBD1. This CDR3 is built from 15 residues. Losses at the gene ends were 6 bases for V and 8 bases for J; bases not matched to a gene: 16. Germline V lookup: CDR1 SNHLY, CDR2 FYNNEI. The CDR3 coding sequence is TGTGCCAGCAGGCCGACCGGGACAGAGAATAGGAAGCAGTACTTC. Its translation: CASRPTGTENRKQYF.

J is TRBJ2-1 and V is TRBV10-3; no clear D. V lost 4 bases and J 0 bases, leaving 10 bases between the germline ends. The CDR3 length is 15 residues. Germline V lookup: CDR1 ENHRY, CDR2 SYGVKD. In nucleotides, the CDR3 is TGTGCCATCAGTGTCCAGGTGAGCTCCTACAATGAGCAGTTCTTC. Protein: CAISVQVSSYNEQFF.

The chain couples TRBV12-3 or TRBV12-4 to TRBJ1-5; D is ambiguous. The CDR3 runs 13 residues. Trimming removed 1 base at V and 6 bases at J, with 7 bases between. The CDR3 loop is CASSLGGSQPQHF. DNA of the CDR3: TGTGCCAGCAGTTTAGGTGGGAGTCAGCCCCAGCATTTT.

This clone was found a few times. The gene calls are TRBV19 and TRBJ2-7, with TRBD2 matching over 13 bases. The CDR3 covers 17 residues. Germline CDR1 reads LNHDA; CDR2 reads SQIVND (reference sequence). V lost 8 bases to trimming and J lost 3 bases; unmatched junction nucleotides: 13. Here the CDR3 DNA reads TGTGCCAGTTCGACTAGCGGGAGGTCCTCTTCGAACTACGAGCAGTACTTC. Its translation is CASSTSGRSSSNYEQYF.

V gene TRBV5-1 combines with J gene TRBJ2-7, with TRBD2 matching over 11 bases. Germline-derived CDR1 and CDR2 are SGHRS and YFSETQ. V was pared by 1 base and J by 5 bases, with 5 bases of the junction left unmatched. CDR3 length equals 15 residues. The CDR3 region has the DNA TGCGCCAGCAGCTTGACTAGCGGGAGCGTCAACGAGCAGTACTTC. Translation gives CASSLTSGSVNEQYF.

The rearrangement joins TRBV28 to TRBJ1-2; 8 nucleotides line up with TRBD1. CDR1 MDHEN and CDR2 SYDVKM come from the germline V gene. V shed 7 bases and J 10 bases; nucleotides not matched to a gene: 11. CDR3 size: 13 residues. CDR3 residues: CASNPRGLGPYTF. The CDR3 DNA follows: TGTGCCAGCAATCCCAGGGGGCTAGGACCCTACACCTTC.

The chain couples TRBV14 to TRBJ2-7; 8 bases agree with TRBD2. Trimming removed 4 bases from V and 0 bases from J; junction bases left unmatched: 5. CDR1 and CDR2 (germline): SGHDN, FVKESK. This CDR3 spans 15 amino acids. The CDR3 DNA is TGTGCCAGCAGCCGACTTAGCGGGGCCTCCTACGAGCAGTACTTC. Translation gives CASSRLSGASYEQYF.

The CDR3 nucleotides are TGTGCCAGCACCCGAGGCCGAACAGGCTCCTACAATGAGCAGTTCTTC. It encodes CASTRGRTGSYNEQFF. V and J are TRBV9 and TRBJ2-1; D possibly corresponds to TRBD1 (5 bases). V gave up 6 bases and J gave up 0 bases, with 16 bases separating them. The germline V gene encodes CDR1 SGDLS and CDR2 YYNGEE. The CDR3 spans 16 residues.

V and J are TRBV5-1 and TRBJ2-5; D is perhaps TRBD2 (6 bases). The V end was cut by 4 bases, the J end by 2 bases, with 12 bases between. This CDR3 has 14 residues. Germline loops: CDR1 SGHRS, CDR2 YFSETQ. This CDR3 reads CASSRGEVQETQYF. The DNA for the CDR3 is TGCGCCAGCAGCCGAGGGGAGGTTCAAGAGACCCAGTACTTC. The whole variable domain, filled in from reference TRBV5-1 and TRBJ2-5, reads KAGVTQTPRYLIKTRGQQVTLSCSPISGHRSVSWYQQTPGQGLQFLFEYFSETQRNKGNFPGRFSGRQFSNSRSEMNVSTLELGDSALYLCASSRGEVQETQYFGPGTRLLVL.

This rearrangement joins TRBV24-1 to TRBJ2-3; 10 positions match TRBD1. This CDR3 spans 17 amino acids. Looked up from germline, CDR1 is KGHDR and CDR2 is SFDVKD. The trim removed 4 bases at V and 0 bases at J, leaving 6 bases unmatched. The CDR3 coding sequence is TGTGCCACCAGTGACCCCGGGACAGGGGCAAGCACAGATACGCAGTATTTT. As protein: CATSDPGTGASTDTQYF.